A single sample gave rise to the 3 T cell receptor beta chains below, sequenced in a study of beta chain features in type 1 diabetes. Every isolated RNA sample was fully reverse transcribed, so sequencing captured expressed TCRB transcripts. Method: immunoSEQ multiplex PCR; TCRdb's copy keeps in-frame clones and lacks some. Here the sample spans about 350,000 clones, roughly a fifth being singletons. Input material: naive CD4+ T cells from blood. The receptors come from a woman in her late teens or twenties in good health.

This clone was counted only a few times. The gene calls are TRBV9 and TRBJ1-6, with 7 nucleotides matching TRBD1. Per germline, CDR1 SGDLS and CDR2 YYNGEE. Unmatched junction bases numbered 3, after V lost 5 bases and J lost 7 bases. CDR3 length: 13 residues. CDR3 sequence: CASSRDRNSPLHF. In DNA, the CDR3 is TGTGCCAGCAGTCGGGACAGAAATTCACCCCTCCACTTT.

This clone showed up just a few times. Sequence at one end of the junction differs from germline and may be a read error. The chain is built from TRBV30 and TRBJ1-2; 8 nucleotides match TRBD1. This CDR3 comprises 11 residues. Germline CDR1 GTSNPN, CDR2 SVGIG (reference sequence). Here the CDR3 DNA reads TGCGCCAGGGGGCGAGACTATGGCTACACCTTC. Its protein product is CARGRDYGYTF.

The chain employs TRBV14 and TRBJ1-1, with 9 nucleotides matching TRBD1. The J segment lost 4 bases and the V segment lost 4 bases, leaving 7 bases of the junction unmatched. CDR3 size: 15 residues. The germline V gene encodes CDR1 SGHDN and CDR2 FVKESK. In DNA, the CDR3 is TGTGCCAGCAGCCTACCGGGACAGGGTATCACTGAAGCTTTCTTT. The encoded protein is CASSLPGQGITEAFF.